Presented here are 26 T cell receptor beta chains from one specimen sequenced in a study of cytomegalovirus exposure and HLA in healthy donors. Sequencing was performed with immunoSEQ multiplex PCR; in TCRdb, only in-frame clones are kept and a portion is missing. The data hold some 69,000 clones, with approximately 96% observed a single time. Sequenced sample: PBMCs. These receptors came from a woman aged 18-29 years in good health and CMV-seropositive.

This clone was detected once. The DNA of the CDR3 is TGTGCCAGCAGCTTTGGGACTAGCGCACAAGAGACCCAGTACTTC. Protein: CASSFGTSAQETQYF. V gene TRBV7-9 combines with J gene TRBJ2-5; TRBD2 matches 10 bases. Unmatched junction bases numbered 3, after V lost 3 bases and J lost 2 bases. Per germline, CDR1 SEHNR and CDR2 FQNEAQ (reference sequence). The CDR3 spans 15 residues.

V gene TRBV10-3 combines with J gene TRBJ2-1; D may be TRBD1 (6 bases). Trimming left V 6 bases short and J 1 base short, with 10 bases between. Germline V CDR1 and CDR2: ENHRY, SYGVKD. There are 14 residues in the CDR3. The CDR3 sequence is CAIRGALSYNEQFF. CDR3 coding DNA: TGTGCCATCAGGGGGGCCCTATCCTACAATGAGCAGTTCTTC.

The rearrangement links TRBV19 to TRBJ2-1, with TRBD1 identical over 8 bases. J gave up 0 bases and V 6 bases, and 1 base lay outside the gene matches. The CDR3 has 14 residues. Germline loops: CDR1 LNHDA, CDR2 SQIVND (reference sequence). Here the CDR3 DNA reads TGTGCCAGTAGCGGACAGGGCTCCTACAATGAGCAGTTCTTC. Translating it yields CASSGQGSYNEQFF.

This chain connects TRBV28 to TRBJ2-1, with D perhaps matching TRBD1 (6 bases). CDR3 length: 15 residues. Germline V lookup: CDR1 MDHEN, CDR2 SYDVKM. Trimming cost V 3 bases and J 7 bases, with 16 bases left between them. This CDR3 reads CASSLVRQGRNEQFF. In nucleotides, the CDR3 is TGTGCCAGCAGTTTGGTACGGCAGGGGAGAAATGAGCAGTTCTTC.

The V and J genes are TRBV11-3 and TRBJ2-1; 11 bases match TRBD1. Trimming cost V 5 bases and J 8 bases; bases outside gene matches: 14. The CDR3 contains 17 residues. CDR1 and CDR2 from the germline V gene are SGHNT and YENEEA. In DNA, the CDR3 is TGTGCCAGCAGCCCCTGGACAGGGGGCAACTTACAGGATGAGCAGTTCTTC. Protein sequence: CASSPWTGGNLQDEQFF.

The count of this clone is one. This chain connects TRBV12-5 to TRBJ1-1; D not resolved. The CDR3 consists of 16 residues. V lost 0 bases to trimming and J lost 6 bases, with 17 bases between them. The germline V gene has CDR1 LGHNT and CDR2 FRNRAP. In DNA form, the CDR3 reads TGTGCTAGTGGTTTGGTACTAGGGCCACTGAGTCCTGAAGCTTTCTTT. Its translation: CASGLVLGPLSPEAFF.

This sequence joins TRBV2 and TRBJ1-2, with 7 bases fitting TRBD1. The CDR3 contains 14 residues. CDR1 is SNHLY, CDR2 FYNNEI, per germline. The V gene end was trimmed by 6 bases and the J gene end by 4 bases; junction bases not matched to a gene: 8. The CDR3, as DNA: TGTGCCAGCAGGACTCCGGGACAGATCTATGGCTACACCTTC. Its protein is CASRTPGQIYGYTF.

This chain links TRBV27 with TRBJ2-7, with TRBD2 matching 7 bases. The CDR3 runs 12 residues. Germline V gene data show CDR1 as MNHEY and CDR2 as SMNVEV (reference sequence). V lost 5 bases to trimming and J lost 5 bases; unmatched junction nucleotides: 3. In nucleotides, the CDR3 is TGTGCCAGCAGTACAACTAGCGACGAGCAGTACTTC. Its protein product is CASSTTSDEQYF.

V usage is TRBV27 and J usage is TRBJ2-2; D is unclear. The germline V gene has CDR1 MNHEY and CDR2 SMNVEV (reference sequence). The CDR3 extends over 17 amino acids. Between the trimmed V and J ends, which lost 4 bases and 2 bases, there was a span of 17 bases. CDR3 nucleotides: TGTGCCAGCAGTTCAATTAGAGGTCCCAGAAACACCGGGGAGCTGTTTTTT. Its translation is CASSSIRGPRNTGELFF.

The chain employs TRBV28 and TRBJ1-5; D may be TRBD1 (6 bases). The CDR3 has 12 amino acids. The germline V gene has CDR1 MDHEN and CDR2 SYDVKM. V was shortened by 5 bases and J by 7 bases, with 9 bases between the two germline ends. The CDR3 protein is CASSPGAQPQHF. CDR3 coding DNA: TGTGCCAGCAGTCCAGGGGCACAGCCCCAGCATTTT. Full variable domain (rest looked up from reference TRBV28 and TRBJ1-5): DVKVTQSSRYLVKRTGEKVFLECVQDMDHENMFWYRQDPGLGLRLIYFSYDVKMKEKGDIPEGYSVSREKKERFSLILESASTNQTSMYLCASSPGAQPQHFGDGTRLSIL.

This chain links TRBV28 with TRBJ1-2; no reliable D call. This CDR3 comprises 13 residues. Looked up from germline, CDR1 is MDHEN and CDR2 is SYDVKM. Trimming shortened V by 5 bases and J by 2 bases, and 9 bases separated the two germline ends. CDR3 residues: CASSRTENYGYTF. The DNA of the CDR3 is TGTGCCAGCAGTCGGACTGAAAACTATGGCTACACCTTC.

V is TRBV19 and J is TRBJ2-5; TRBD2 agrees at 9 bases. The CDR3 sequence is 16 residues long. Germline CDR1 reads LNHDA; CDR2 reads SQIVND (reference sequence). The junction had 8 bases not matched to a gene; V was cut back by 1 base and J by 5 bases. The CDR3 loop reads CASSIALAGRRETQYF. CDR3 DNA sequence: TGTGCCAGTAGTATAGCTCTAGCGGGACGTCGGGAGACCCAGTACTTC.

The chain carries TRBV5-4 and TRBJ2-3; D is unclear. CDR3 length: 16 amino acids. The germline V gene encodes CDR1 SGHNT and CDR2 YYREEE (reference sequence). V was trimmed by 0 bases and J by 4 bases, leaving 15 bases between them. In DNA form, the CDR3 reads TGTGCCAGCAGCTTGGTGGCCACCTCGCCTGCAGATACGCAGTATTTT. Its protein is CASSLVATSPADTQYF.

The gene calls are TRBV11-3 and TRBJ2-1, with 15 positions matching TRBD2. Looked up from germline, CDR1 is SGHNT and CDR2 is YENEEA. The CDR3 runs 15 residues. The junction had 4 bases not matched to a gene; V was cut back by 6 bases and J by 7 bases. CDR3 DNA sequence: TGTGCCAGCAGTTCAGGACTAGCGGGAGGGAATGAGCAGTTCTTC. Amino acids: CASSSGLAGGNEQFF.

Turning to this clone: This same CDR3 is encoded by further DNA sequences in the sample. The chain uses TRBV18 and TRBJ1-5; D ambiguous. V was trimmed by 3 bases and J by 2 bases, leaving 17 bases between them. The CDR3 has 17 residues. The germline gives CDR1 KGHSH, CDR2 LQKENI. In nucleotides, the CDR3 is TGTGCCAGCTCACCCCCCGGAGGAGGGCTGCGCAATCAGCCCCAGCATTTT. Its protein is CASSPPGGGLRNQPQHF.

The rearrangement links TRBV9 to TRBJ2-3; 8 positions agree with TRBD2. Germline trimming cut 0 bases from V and 3 bases from J; bases unmatched to any gene: 6. Germline CDR1 and CDR2: SGDLS and YYNGEE. The CDR3 sequence is 16 residues long. CDR3 sequence reads: CASSVESGSRTDTQYF. The CDR3 DNA reads as TGTGCCAGCAGCGTAGAGAGCGGGAGTCGTACAGATACGCAGTATTTT.

CDR3 nucleotides: TGTGCCAGCAGTCGGACTAGGGGAGGGGAGACCCAGTACTTC. It translates to CASSRTRGGETQYF. The chain has TRBV27 and TRBJ2-5, with TRBD2 identical over 7 bases. Germline V gene data show CDR1 as MNHEY and CDR2 as SMNVEV (reference sequence). The CDR3 has 14 amino acids. With 5 bases clipped from V and 5 bases from J, the junction kept 8 bases outside the gene matches.

The chain has TRBV28 and TRBJ2-5; 12 nucleotides match TRBD2. V was pared by 3 bases and J by 4 bases, with 3 bases of the junction left unmatched. This CDR3 region has 15 residues. From germline, CDR1 is MDHEN and CDR2 SYDVKM. This CDR3 reads CASSFTLAGGETQYF. CDR3 coding DNA: TGTGCCAGCAGTTTTACACTAGCGGGAGGAGAGACCCAGTACTTC. Full variable domain (rest looked up from reference TRBV28 and TRBJ2-5): DVKVTQSSRYLVKRTGEKVFLECVQDMDHENMFWYRQDPGLGLRLIYFSYDVKMKEKGDIPEGYSVSREKKERFSLILESASTNQTSMYLCASSFTLAGGETQYFGPGTRLLVL.

The chain is built from TRBV30 and TRBJ2-5; D might be TRBD1 (6 bases). The CDR3 contains 14 residues. Germline CDR1 reads GTSNPN; CDR2 reads SVGIG (reference sequence). With 5 bases removed from V and 5 bases from J, the gap between germline ends came to 18 bases. This CDR3 is CAWDRDIGRETQYF. In DNA form, the CDR3 reads TGTGCCTGGGACCGGGACATTGGACGGGAGACCCAGTACTTC.

The J gene is TRBJ2-5, the V gene TRBV19; 10 bases line up with TRBD2. V lost 5 bases, J lost 3 bases, and 9 bases stayed unmatched. Per the germline V gene, CDR1 is LNHDA and CDR2 is SQIVND (reference sequence). The CDR3 length is 16 residues. The DNA for the CDR3 is TGTGCCAGTAGTTCGATAGCGGGAGGACGGGAAGAGACCCAGTACTTC. The encoded protein is CASSSIAGGREETQYF.

The chain uses TRBV7-2 and TRBJ1-5; TRBD1 matches at 7 bases. This CDR3 contains 13 residues. V lost 3 bases and J lost 5; bases outside the gene matches: 1. Germline assignment: CDR1 SGHTA and CDR2 FQGNSA. CDR3 sequence (DNA): TGTGCCAGCAGCTTGCAGGGGGATCAGCCCCAGCATTTT. Protein product: CASSLQGDQPQHF.

The rearrangement joins TRBV25-1 to TRBJ2-1; D is unresolved. V was pared by 1 base and J by 7 bases, with 11 bases between. Germline CDR1 is MGHDK and CDR2 is SYGVNS. This CDR3 has 14 residues. CDR3 sequence: CASSESPSRNEQFF. The CDR3 nucleotides are TGTGCCAGCAGTGAATCCCCCTCCCGGAATGAGCAGTTCTTC.

The chain employs TRBV2 and TRBJ2-4; D remains ambiguous. The length of the CDR3 is 12 residues. The germline V and J ends were trimmed by 3 bases and 6 bases, with 6 bases remaining between them. Germline lookup yields CDR1 SNHLY and CDR2 FYNNEI. The CDR3 DNA sequence: TGTGCCAGCAGTGAGGAGATAAACATTCAGTACTTC. Its translation is CASSEEINIQYF.

The chain uses TRBV5-1 and TRBJ2-1; no firm D call. The V end was cut by 1 base, the J end by 0 bases, with 8 bases between. The CDR3 runs to 15 residues. Germline CDR1 reads SGHRS; CDR2 reads YFSETQ. For the CDR3, the DNA is TGCGCCAGCAGCTTGCTCGCTAGCTCCTACAATGAGCAGTTCTTC. It codes for CASSLLASSYNEQFF.

This chain uses TRBV4-3 with TRBJ2-7; a possible D gene is TRBD2 (5 bases). Trimming cost V 1 base and J 2 bases, with 12 bases left between them. The CDR3 length is 15 residues. The germline V gene encodes CDR1 LGHNA and CDR2 YSLEER. CDR3 nucleotides: TGCGCCAGCAGCCAAGTTTGGGGAGCTCCCTACGAGCAGTACTTC. It translates to CASSQVWGAPYEQYF.

This chain links TRBV29-1 with TRBJ2-1; a weak D match, TRBD2 (5 bases). CDR1 and CDR2 from the germline V gene are SQVTM and ANQGSEA. This CDR3 comprises 12 residues. V dropped 4 bases and J dropped 4 bases, with 8 bases sitting between them. The CDR3 spells CSVGRDYNEQFF. As DNA, the CDR3 is TGCAGCGTTGGTCGGGATTACAATGAGCAGTTCTTC.